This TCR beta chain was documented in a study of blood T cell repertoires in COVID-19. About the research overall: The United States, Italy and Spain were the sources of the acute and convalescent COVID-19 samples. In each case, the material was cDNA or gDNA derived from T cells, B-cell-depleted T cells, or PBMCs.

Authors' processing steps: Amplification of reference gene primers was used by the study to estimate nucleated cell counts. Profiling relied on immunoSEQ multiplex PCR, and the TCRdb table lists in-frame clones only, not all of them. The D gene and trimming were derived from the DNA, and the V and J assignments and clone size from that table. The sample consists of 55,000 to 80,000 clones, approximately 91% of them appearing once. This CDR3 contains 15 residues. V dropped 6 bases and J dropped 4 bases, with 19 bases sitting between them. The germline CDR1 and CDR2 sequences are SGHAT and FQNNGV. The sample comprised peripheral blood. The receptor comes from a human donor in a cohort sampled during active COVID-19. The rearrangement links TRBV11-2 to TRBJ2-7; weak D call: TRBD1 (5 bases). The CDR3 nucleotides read TGTGCCAGCAGAGAGGCAGGACAAGCCACTTACGAGCAGTACTTC. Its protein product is CASREAGQATYEQYF.